The T cell receptor beta chain described here comes from a study of T cells in Graves' hyperthyroidism and ophthalmopathy (dated by TCRdb to the late 2010s). Study-level background: TCR V-J signatures able to tell the groups apart were searched for in a discovery cohort of 100 or so patients, of whom more than 40 had Graves' ophthalmopathy and 57 had stable Graves' hyperthyroidism. The paper describes TCR Vbeta CDR3 sequencing of 120 to 150 peripheral blood samples, made up of some 40 ophthalmopathy patients, over 70 hyperthyroidism patients and 17 progressor patients. Following sampling, methimazole starting at 30 mg daily was given to hyperthyroidism patients, and high-dose intravenous methylprednisolone was given to ophthalmopathy patients. An independent validation cohort of under 20 hyperthyroidism patients and 17 patients who later progressed to ophthalmopathy tested prospective prediction of ophthalmopathy. The 90 to 100 discovery patients were randomly split 7:3 into training and test sets. In about 6 Graves' hyperthyroidism patients, the study also compared T-cell repertoires from thyroid tissue with T-cell repertoires from blood.

In the case of this clonotype: No antigen is known for it. It has no much larger one-base neighbor in the sample; base qualities were not kept.

CDR1 and CDR2 are read off the germline V gene as MGHRA and YSYEKL. The CDR3 measures 22 amino acids from cysteine to phenylalanine. Only CDR3 DNA remains: 66 bases, in frame from the first base. V and J are trimmed by 0 bases and 5 bases, and the gene matches miss 20 bases of the junction. Stable Graves' hyperthyroidism was defined as the absence of progression to ophthalmopathy over 18 months of follow-up. Hyperthyroidism patients were aged 18 to 65 years and newly diagnosed, with disease duration of less than 2 months. Exclusion was applied to patients with uncontrolled infections, other autoimmune diseases, pregnancy or lactation. Clinical symptoms, serum thyroxine and TRAb, thyroid ultrasound, and orbital computed tomography formed the basis for the diagnoses. Trizol reagent was used to extract total RNA, and RNA quality was then checked on an Agilent 2100 Bioanalyzer. TCR beta CDR3 regions were amplified from RNA transcripts. A first-round RT-PCR of the TCR CDR3 used the HTBI primer set with the Qiagen OneStep RT-PCR kit. A second multiplex PCR round built the libraries, followed by size selection and purification. Libraries were sequenced paired-end with 100 bp reads on an Illumina HiSeq2000. The study's own analysis went as follows. Raw data were processed with SOAPnuke, discarding reads with adapters, uncalled bases, mean Phred below 15, or no exact constant-primer or identifier match. COPE v1.2.5 was used to merge high-quality paired reads, and clonotypes were defined as unique nucleotide sequences. MiTCR v1.1 was used to align clonotypes to the IMGT TRBV, TRBD and TRBJ reference segments. The analysis was restricted to V-J combinations with a frequency above 0.0001, which together covered 98% to 99.2% of the repertoires. A TCS score was defined as the ratio of F50 (clonal expansion) to E x V (chaos), with BLOSUM62-based TCRdist applied between CDR3 peptides within each V-J. Welch's t-statistics and random forest reduced around 550 V-J features to about 12, which were used in a naive Bayes classifier (R e1071). Thyroid-blood repertoire similarity was quantified with the Morisita-Horn index. Clones were called with MiXCR by TCRdb after fastp trimmed the public reads at Q25, and only in-frame beta chains were retained. Entries that share a CDR3 protein sequence are merged under the most common genes and DNA. For this entry, the V and J calls and clone size follow TCRdb and not the study's own pipeline. The sample table shows fewer than 750,000 distinct CDR3 sequences, and around 42% are seen once. The ten largest clones add up to about 8.3% of the sample.

Findings and caveats that apply to the study as a whole: Sample size was not statistically predetermined, and blinding of investigators to group allocation was not performed. A model built on a 13 V-J signature distinguished ophthalmopathy from stable hyperthyroidism, reaching about 88% sensitivity and around 82% specificity in cross-validation and 80%/75% in testing. Blood samples also contained most of the expanded thyroid clonotypes (frequency above 0.001), which suggests that blood repertoires may reflect thyroid immune responses. In validation, the model predicted progression to ophthalmopathy a median of about 5.9 months before onset, with roughly 68% sensitivity and nearly 75% specificity.

The sequencing sample was made of peripheral blood or thyroid tissue (not recorded which). The V and J segments used are TRBV4-1 and TRBJ2-5, with 14 bases in between that match TRBD2. This clonotype originated in a woman under 30 with Graves' hyperthyroidism. The nucleotides are TGCGCCAGCAGCCAAGATGAAGGGGGACGGACTAGCGGGAGGAATCGTTTGGAGACCCAGTACTTC. Its translation is CASSQDEGGRTSGRNRLETQYF.